Listed below are T cell receptor beta chains from one sample, sequenced in a study of cytotoxic CD8 clonotypes in ibrutinib-treated CLL. Sequencing was performed with immunoSEQ multiplex PCR; in TCRdb, only in-frame clones are kept and a portion is missing. The profile covers approximately 70,000 clones, with about 84% appearing a single time and 7.5% to 9.5% taken by the ten largest. Sequencing used PBMCs, obtained at disease progression, from a patient treated with ibrutinib. The receptor source for this set is a human donor with chronic lymphocytic leukemia. Each CDR3 is given with its conserved first and last residue. The order of the fields is D gene, V gene, clone size, J gene, CDR3 protein, CDR3 DNA. The D gene is left open where the match is weak. The size entry is marked missing in some rows and otherwise reads once, few, many or a size class.

D: -; V: TRBV2; size: -; J: TRBJ1-4; CDR3: CASRGRDEKLFF; DNA: TGTGCCAGCAGGGGCCGGGACGAAAAACTGTTTTTT
D: -; V: TRBV5-1; size: -; J: TRBJ2-7; CDR3: CASSPTSIGEQYF; DNA: TGCGCCAGCAGCCCCACTAGTATCGGCGAGCAGTACTTC
D: -; V: TRBV11-2; size: -; J: TRBJ1-1; CDR3: CASSLTMAEAFF; DNA: TGTGCCAGCAGCTTAACGATGGCTGAAGCTTTCTTT
D: TRBD2; V: TRBV5-4; size: -; J: TRBJ2-1; CDR3: CASSQAGAPVYEQFF; DNA: TGTGCCAGCAGCCAAGCGGGAGCGCCGGTCTATGAGCAGTTCTTC
D: TRBD1; V: TRBV5-1; size: few; J: TRBJ1-5; CDR3: CASSLGQVDQPQHF; DNA: TGCGCCAGCAGCTTAGGACAGGTCGATCAGCCCCAGCATTTT
D: TRBD1; V: TRBV2; size: medium-sized; J: TRBJ1-2; CDR3: CASGDRQGVKGYTF; DNA: TGTGCCAGCGGGGATAGACAGGGGGTAAAGGGCTACACCTTC
D: -; V: TRBV7-9; size: once; J: TRBJ1-1; CDR3: CASSQMNTEAFF; DNA: TGTGCCAGCAGCCAAATGAACACTGAAGCTTTCTTT
D: TRBD2; V: TRBV4-1; size: -; J: TRBJ2-5; CDR3: CASSQGLAGQKETQYF; DNA: TGCGCCAGCAGCCAGGGACTAGCGGGGCAAAAAGAGACCCAGTACTTC
D: -; V: TRBV19; size: -; J: TRBJ1-2; CDR3: CASNPTANYGYTF; DNA: TGTGCCAGTAACCCGACAGCCAACTATGGCTACACCTTC
D: TRBD2; V: TRBV2; size: -; J: TRBJ2-7; CDR3: CASSAPRSGSSYEQYF; DNA: TGTGCCAGCAGTGCCCCGCGGAGCGGGAGTTCCTACGAGCAGTACTTC
D: -; V: TRBV6-4; size: few; J: TRBJ2-3; CDR3: CASSHSGNTDTQYF; DNA: TGTGCCAGCAGTCATAGCGGAAACACAGATACGCAGTATTTT
D: -; V: TRBV30; size: -; J: TRBJ2-3; CDR3: CAWSVGDTQYF; DNA: TGTGCCTGGAGTGTAGGGGATACGCAGTATTTT
D: -; V: TRBV6-6; size: -; J: TRBJ2-3; CDR3: CASSSVWGTDTQYF; DNA: TGTGCCAGCAGTTCGGTTTGGGGCACAGATACGCAGTATTTT
D: -; V: TRBV2; size: -; J: TRBJ2-7; CDR3: CASSDGRSYEQYF; DNA: TGTGCCAGCAGTGATGGCAGATCCTACGAGCAGTACTTC
D: TRBD1; V: TRBV2; size: -; J: TRBJ1-2; CDR3: CASSEGTGDYGYTF; DNA: TGTGCCAGCAGTGAAGGGACAGGCGACTATGGCTACACCTTC
D: TRBD2; V: TRBV18; size: -; J: TRBJ2-3; CDR3: CASSPIALSGRADTQYF; DNA: TGTGCCAGCTCACCAATCGCTCTTAGCGGGAGGGCAGATACGCAGTATTTT
D: -; V: TRBV5-1; size: -; J: TRBJ1-2; CDR3: CASSFYRAGYTF; DNA: TGCGCCAGCAGCTTCTACCGGGCCGGCTACACCTTC
D: -; V: TRBV7-9; size: -; J: TRBJ1-2; CDR3: CASSLVPGRVYGYTF; DNA: TGTGCCAGCAGCTTAGTTCCGGGAAGGGTCTATGGCTACACCTTC
D: TRBD1; V: TRBV27; size: once; J: TRBJ1-4; CDR3: CASSLLTGSEKLFF; DNA: TGTGCCAGCAGTTTATTGACAGGGAGTGAAAAACTGTTTTTT
D: -; V: TRBV6-5; size: -; J: TRBJ2-1; CDR3: CASRANNEQFF; DNA: TGTGCCAGCAGGGCTAACAATGAGCAGTTCTTC
D: -; V: TRBV7-6; size: -; J: TRBJ1-1; CDR3: CASSPSLGHAEAFF; DNA: TGTGCCAGCAGCCCTAGTCTGGGTCACGCTGAAGCTTTCTTT
D: -; V: TRBV7-9; size: -; J: TRBJ1-2; CDR3: CASSLRSHVYTF; DNA: TGTGCCAGCAGCTTAAGATCGCACGTCTACACCTTC
D: TRBD2; V: TRBV5-1; size: -; J: TRBJ2-3; CDR3: CASSLFETSGNTDTQYF; DNA: TGCGCCAGCAGCTTGTTCGAGACTAGCGGGAACACAGATACGCAGTATTTT
D: -; V: TRBV9; size: -; J: TRBJ1-2; CDR3: CASSVTHGTGQLGYTF; DNA: TGTGCCAGCAGCGTAACACACGGAACCGGACAGCTTGGCTACACCTTC
D: -; V: TRBV18; size: -; J: TRBJ2-7; CDR3: CASSPGTFGRYEQYF; DNA: TGTGCCAGCTCACCCGGGACCTTTGGGAGATACGAGCAGTACTTC
D: TRBD1; V: TRBV5-6; size: few; J: TRBJ1-6; CDR3: CASSWAGQGWSPLHF; DNA: TGTGCCAGCAGCTGGGCAGGACAGGGGTGGTCACCCCTCCACTTT
D: -; V: TRBV6-1; size: -; J: TRBJ1-5; CDR3: CASSVHTRNQPQHF; DNA: TGTGCCAGCAGTGTTCATACGAGGAATCAGCCCCAGCATTTT
D: TRBD2; V: TRBV5-1; size: -; J: TRBJ2-5; CDR3: CASSDLAGTQETQYF; DNA: TGCGCCAGCAGCGACCTAGCGGGGACCCAAGAGACCCAGTACTTC
D: TRBD1; V: TRBV5-1; size: -; J: TRBJ1-2; CDR3: CASSYQGQGTAYTF; DNA: TGCGCCAGCAGCTACCAGGGACAGGGAACAGCCTACACCTTC
D: TRBD1; V: TRBV19; size: -; J: TRBJ1-5; CDR3: CASRRRQGGVQPQHF; DNA: TGTGCCAGTAGACGAAGACAGGGTGGGGTTCAGCCCCAGCATTTT
D: TRBD1; V: TRBV15; size: -; J: TRBJ1-6; CDR3: CATSRGTGSNSPLHF; DNA: TGTGCCACCAGCAGAGGGACAGGGAGTAATTCACCCCTCCACTTT
D: -; V: TRBV27; size: -; J: TRBJ2-2; CDR3: CASTFFSLLANGELFF; DNA: TGTGCCAGCACCTTCTTCAGTTTACTAGCAAACGGGGAGCTGTTTTTT
D: -; V: TRBV28; size: once; J: TRBJ1-6; CDR3: CASSLSSPYNSPLHF; DNA: TGTGCCAGCAGTTTATCTAGCCCCTATAATTCACCCCTCCACTTT
D: -; V: TRBV19; size: -; J: TRBJ2-3; CDR3: CASSKRSTRTDTQYF; DNA: TGTGCCAGTAGTAAGCGATCTACCCGCACAGATACGCAGTATTTT
D: -; V: TRBV5-4; size: -; J: TRBJ1-2; CDR3: CASSPDGGYGYTF; DNA: TGTGCCAGCAGCCCCGACGGGGGTTATGGCTACACCTTC
D: -; V: TRBV27; size: -; J: TRBJ1-5; CDR3: CASGRGDNQPQHF; DNA: TGTGCCAGCGGCCGGGGTGACAATCAGCCCCAGCATTTT
D: -; V: TRBV18; size: -; J: TRBJ2-2; CDR3: CASSQGQINTGELFF; DNA: TGTGCCAGCTCACAAGGACAGATAAACACCGGGGAGCTGTTTTTT
D: TRBD2; V: TRBV27; size: -; J: TRBJ2-7; CDR3: CASSLSGRQFYEQYF; DNA: TGTGCCAGCAGTTTAAGCGGGAGGCAATTCTACGAGCAGTACTTC
D: -; V: TRBV23-1; size: -; J: TRBJ1-2; CDR3: CASSQSLRMEGYTF; DNA: TGCGCCAGCAGTCAATCCCTGAGGATGGAAGGCTACACCTTC
D: -; V: TRBV21-1; size: -; J: TRBJ1-4; CDR3: CASSNQTGGGLTNEKLFF; DNA: TGTGCCAGCAGCAATCAGACAGGGGGCGGCTTGACTAATGAAAAACTGTTTTTT
D: -; V: TRBV5-1; size: -; J: TRBJ2-1; CDR3: CASSLDPSWALEQFF; DNA: TGCGCCAGCAGCTTGGACCCCTCGTGGGCGCTAGAGCAGTTCTTC
D: -; V: TRBV2; size: -; J: TRBJ1-5; CDR3: CASSDPGGGQPQHF; DNA: TGTGCCAGCAGTGATCCCGGCGGCGGACAGCCCCAGCATTTT
D: -; V: TRBV7-9; size: -; J: TRBJ2-7; CDR3: CASSDNYEQYF; DNA: TGTGCCAGCAGCGATAACTACGAGCAGTACTTC
D: TRBD2; V: TRBV10-1; size: once; J: TRBJ2-7; CDR3: CASSERLAGAGEQYF; DNA: TGCGCCAGCAGTGAGCGACTAGCGGGAGCGGGCGAGCAGTACTTC
D: TRBD1; V: TRBV10-3; size: -; J: TRBJ2-7; CDR3: CAISESIRPGQDSYEQYF; DNA: TGTGCCATCAGTGAGTCGATTCGGCCGGGACAGGACTCCTACGAGCAGTACTTC
D: -; V: TRBV19; size: -; J: TRBJ2-3; CDR3: CASRQGPGSAIGDTQYF; DNA: TGTGCCAGTAGACAAGGCCCGGGGAGCGCCATCGGAGATACGCAGTATTTT
D: TRBD2; V: TRBV4-1; size: -; J: TRBJ2-7; CDR3: CASSRGSGGTYEQYF; DNA: TGCGCCAGCAGCCGAGGAAGCGGGGGAACCTACGAGCAGTACTTC
D: -; V: TRBV6-1; size: once; J: TRBJ2-1; CDR3: CASSYTRDSYNEQFF; DNA: TGTGCCAGCAGCTACACTAGAGACTCCTACAATGAGCAGTTCTTC
D: -; V: TRBV5-4; size: -; J: TRBJ2-5; CDR3: CASSLDGGLQETQYF; DNA: TGTGCCAGCAGCTTAGACGGGGGGCTTCAAGAGACCCAGTACTTC
D: TRBD2; V: TRBV2; size: -; J: TRBJ2-3; CDR3: CASSEREVGDTQYF; DNA: TGTGCCAGCAGTGAACGGGAGGTAGGAGATACGCAGTATTTT
D: -; V: TRBV18; size: -; J: TRBJ1-2; CDR3: CASSQRDRYTNYGYTF; DNA: TGTGCCAGCTCACAAAGGGACCGCTACACTAACTATGGCTACACCTTC
D: TRBD1; V: TRBV2; size: -; J: TRBJ2-3; CDR3: CATRDSSTDTQYF; DNA: TGTGCCACCCGGGACAGCAGCACAGATACGCAGTATTTT
D: -; V: TRBV13; size: -; J: TRBJ2-5; CDR3: CASSLALQGWETQYF; DNA: TGTGCCAGCAGCTTAGCCCTACAGGGTTGGGAGACCCAGTACTTC
D: TRBD1; V: TRBV10-1; size: -; J: TRBJ2-4; CDR3: CASSRDRENIQYF; DNA: TGCGCCAGCAGTCGGGACAGGGAAAACATTCAGTACTTC